The entry below describes one T cell receptor beta chain. Its target is unknown. V was cut by 5 bases and J by 5 bases, with 12 bases left in between. This CDR3 region has 13 residues. CDR1 and CDR2 (germline): SEHNR, FQNEAQ (reference sequence). This sample was taken from a study of cytotoxic CD8 clonotypes in ibrutinib-treated CLL. Overall study findings and caveats: Sampling of sustained-remission and progressing patients occurred at differing times.

The method was immunoSEQ multiplex PCR; TCRdb's version includes in-frame clones alone and lacks a portion of them. There are a few hundred thousand clones in the sample; roughly 79% occur only once, and under 8.5% lies in the top ten. Sample: PBMCs, taken before ibrutinib treatment. The receptor was isolated from a human donor with chronic lymphocytic leukemia. This chain connects TRBV7-9 to TRBJ1-1; no clear D gene. CDR3 bases: TGTGCCAGCAGCGCAAGCCCGGGTACTGAAGCTTTCTTT. It encodes CASSASPGTEAFF. Looking up the rest from reference TRBV7-9 and TRBJ1-1 gives the full variable domain: DTGVSQNPRHKITKRGQNVTFRCDPISEHNRLYWYRQTLGQGPEFLTYFQNEAQLEKSRLLSDRFSAERPKGSFSTLEIQRTEQGDSAMYLCASSASPGTEAFFGQGTRLTVV.